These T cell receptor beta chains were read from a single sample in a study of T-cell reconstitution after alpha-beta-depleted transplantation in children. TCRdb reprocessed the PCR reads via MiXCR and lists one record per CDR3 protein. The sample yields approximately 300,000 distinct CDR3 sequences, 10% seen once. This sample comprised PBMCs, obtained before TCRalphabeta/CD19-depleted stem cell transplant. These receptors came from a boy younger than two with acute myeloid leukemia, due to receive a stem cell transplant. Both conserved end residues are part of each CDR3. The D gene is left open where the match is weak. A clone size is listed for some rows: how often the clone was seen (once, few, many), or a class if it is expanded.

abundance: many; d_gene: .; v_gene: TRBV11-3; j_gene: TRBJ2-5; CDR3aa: CASSPRTGEETQYF; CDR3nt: TGTGCCAGCAGCCCCCGGACTGGTGAGGAGACCCAGTACTTC
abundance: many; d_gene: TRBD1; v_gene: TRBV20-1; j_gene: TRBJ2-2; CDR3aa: CSARDITGAGELFF; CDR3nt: TGCAGTGCTAGAGACATCACAGGGGCCGGGGAGCTGTTTTTT
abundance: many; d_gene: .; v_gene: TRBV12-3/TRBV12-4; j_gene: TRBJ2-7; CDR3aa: CASSLRDEQYF; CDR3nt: TGTGCCAGCAGTTTGAGGGACGAGCAGTACTTC
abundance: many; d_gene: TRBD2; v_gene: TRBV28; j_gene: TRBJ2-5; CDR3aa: CASSFSYSRAGGNQETQYF; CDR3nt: TGTGCCAGCAGTTTTTCATACTCGAGGGCGGGAGGGAACCAAGAGACCCAGTACTTC
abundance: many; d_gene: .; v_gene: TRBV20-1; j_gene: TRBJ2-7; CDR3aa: CSAKADSFYEQYF; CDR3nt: TGCAGTGCTAAGGCGGACTCCTTCTACGAGCAGTACTTC
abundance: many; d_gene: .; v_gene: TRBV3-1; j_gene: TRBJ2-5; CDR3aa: CASSPWDGGGETQYF; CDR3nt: TGTGCCAGCAGTCCTTGGGACGGCGGCGGGGAGACCCAGTACTTC
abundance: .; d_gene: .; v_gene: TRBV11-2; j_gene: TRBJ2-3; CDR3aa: CASSFGTIADTQYF; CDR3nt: TGTGCCAGCAGCTTCGGGACGATAGCAGATACGCAGTATTTT
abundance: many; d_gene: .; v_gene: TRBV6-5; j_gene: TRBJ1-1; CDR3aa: CASSYPEGWTEAEAFF; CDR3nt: TGTGCCAGCAGTTACCCTGAGGGCTGGACAGAGGCTGAAGCTTTCTTT
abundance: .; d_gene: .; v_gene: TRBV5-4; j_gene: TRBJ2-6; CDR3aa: CASSLILRQAISGANVLTF; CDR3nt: TGTGCCAGCAGCTTGATTTTGAGACAGGCTATTTCTGGGGCCAACGTCCTGACTTTC
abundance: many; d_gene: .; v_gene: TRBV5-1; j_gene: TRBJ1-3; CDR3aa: CASSLAQVPGNTIYF; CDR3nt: TGCGCCAGCAGCTTGGCCCAAGTTCCTGGAAACACCATATATTTT
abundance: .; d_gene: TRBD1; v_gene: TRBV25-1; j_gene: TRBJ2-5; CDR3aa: CASSERRGQGLETQYF; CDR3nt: TGTGCCAGCAGCGAGAGAAGGGGACAGGGGCTGGAGACCCAGTACTTC
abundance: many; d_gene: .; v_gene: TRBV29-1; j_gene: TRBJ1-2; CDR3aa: CSVEPQTGTLYGYTF; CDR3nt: TGCAGCGTTGAACCGCAAACCGGGACACTCTATGGCTACACCTTC
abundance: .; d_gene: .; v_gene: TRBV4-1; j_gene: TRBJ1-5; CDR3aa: CASSQEGAREPQHF; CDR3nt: TGCGCCAGCAGCCAAGAAGGGGCAAGAGAACCCCAGCATTTT
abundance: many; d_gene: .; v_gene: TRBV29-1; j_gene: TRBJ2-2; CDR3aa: CSVEVATGELFF; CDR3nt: TGCAGCGTTGAAGTCGCGACCGGGGAGCTGTTTTTT
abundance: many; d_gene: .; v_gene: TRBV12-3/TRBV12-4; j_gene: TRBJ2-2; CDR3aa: CASSLSQGGGYTGELFF; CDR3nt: TGTGCCAGCAGTTTATCCCAGGGAGGGGGGTACACCGGGGAGCTGTTTTTT
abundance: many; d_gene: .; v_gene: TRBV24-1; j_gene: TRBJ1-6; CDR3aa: CATSDLQGGNSPLHF; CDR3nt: TGTGCCACCAGTGATTTGCAGGGAGGGAATTCACCCCTCCACTTT
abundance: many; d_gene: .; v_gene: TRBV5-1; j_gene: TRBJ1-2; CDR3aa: CASSLDHRKNYGYTF; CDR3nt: TGCGCCAGCAGCTTGGACCACAGGAAGAACTATGGCTACACCTTC
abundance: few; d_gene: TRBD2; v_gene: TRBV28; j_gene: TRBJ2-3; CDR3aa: CASIGRSTDTQYF; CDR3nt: TGTGCCAGCATCGGGAGGTCCACAGATACGCAGTATTTT
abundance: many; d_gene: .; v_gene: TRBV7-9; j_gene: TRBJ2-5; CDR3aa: CASNQGAGQKTQYF; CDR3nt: TGTGCCAGCAACCAAGGGGCCGGCCAAAAGACCCAGTACTTC
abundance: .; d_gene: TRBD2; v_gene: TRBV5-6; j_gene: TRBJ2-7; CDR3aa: CASSPGLAGEYEQYF; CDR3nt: TGTGCCAGCAGCCCGGGACTAGCGGGGGAGTACGAGCAGTACTTC
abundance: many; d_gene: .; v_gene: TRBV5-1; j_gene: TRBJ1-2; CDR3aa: CASSLTESDWFYGYTF; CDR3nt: TGCGCCAGCAGCTTGACCGAATCGGACTGGTTCTATGGCTACACCTTC
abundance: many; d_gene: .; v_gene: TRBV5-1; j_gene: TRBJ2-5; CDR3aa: CASSSRQVGTEETQYF; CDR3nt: TGCGCCAGCAGCTCACGACAGGTGGGAACTGAAGAGACCCAGTACTTC
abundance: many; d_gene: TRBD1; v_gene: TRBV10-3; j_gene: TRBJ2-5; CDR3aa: CAISDGDRDEETQYF; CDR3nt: TGTGCCATCAGTGATGGGGACAGGGACGAAGAGACCCAGTACTTC
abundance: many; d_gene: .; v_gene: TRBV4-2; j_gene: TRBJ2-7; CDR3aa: CASSPGAGYEQYF; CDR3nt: TGTGCCAGCAGCCCCGGGGCCGGCTACGAGCAGTACTTC
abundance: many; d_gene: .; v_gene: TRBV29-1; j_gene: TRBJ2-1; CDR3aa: CSVGGFVNEQFF; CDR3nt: TGCAGCGTTGGGGGGTTTGTGAATGAGCAGTTCTTC
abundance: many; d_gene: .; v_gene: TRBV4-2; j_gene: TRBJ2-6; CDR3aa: CASSQESGLVSGANVLTF; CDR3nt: TGTGCCAGCAGCCAAGAATCGGGACTCGTCTCTGGGGCCAACGTCCTGACTTTC
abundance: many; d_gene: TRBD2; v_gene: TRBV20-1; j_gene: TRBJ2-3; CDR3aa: CSASTTSGSQTDTQYF; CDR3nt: TGCAGTGCTAGTACCACTAGCGGGAGTCAGACAGATACGCAGTATTTT